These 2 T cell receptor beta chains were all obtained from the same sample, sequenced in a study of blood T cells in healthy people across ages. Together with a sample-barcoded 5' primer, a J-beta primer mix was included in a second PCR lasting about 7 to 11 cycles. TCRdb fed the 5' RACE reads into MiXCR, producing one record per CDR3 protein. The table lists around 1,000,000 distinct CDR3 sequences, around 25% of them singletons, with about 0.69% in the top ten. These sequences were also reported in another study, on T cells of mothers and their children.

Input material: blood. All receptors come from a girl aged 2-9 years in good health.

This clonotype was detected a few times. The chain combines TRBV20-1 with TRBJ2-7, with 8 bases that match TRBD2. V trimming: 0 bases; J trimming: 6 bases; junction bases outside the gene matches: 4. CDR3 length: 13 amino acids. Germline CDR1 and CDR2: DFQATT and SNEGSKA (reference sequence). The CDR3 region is CSARDSTSGEQYF. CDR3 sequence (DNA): TGCAGTGCTAGAGATTCCACTAGCGGCGAGCAGTACTTC.

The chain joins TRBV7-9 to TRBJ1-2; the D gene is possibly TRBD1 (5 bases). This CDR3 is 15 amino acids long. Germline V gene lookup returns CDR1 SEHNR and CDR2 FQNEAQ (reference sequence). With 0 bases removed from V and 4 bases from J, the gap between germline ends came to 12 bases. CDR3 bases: TGTGCCAGCAGCTTAGCGCTACAGGAGATCTATGGCTACACCTTC. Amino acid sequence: CASSLALQEIYGYTF.